This T cell receptor beta chain was sequenced in a study of cytomegalovirus exposure and HLA in healthy donors. Overall study: Within an early data release were about 80 million unique TCRs drawn from HLA-typed donors.

Primers: 60 Vbeta forward and 13 Jbeta reverse. Generated by immunoSEQ multiplex PCR, the TCRdb table keeps only in-frame clones and is missing some. This table holds approximately 110,000 clones, about 70% found once. Notes on the study in general: TCR beta V segments were, for the most part, productive about 87% or about 30% of the time in an earlier analysis. Cytomegalovirus-associated status was assigned to 164 TCR beta chains.

In the case of this clone: Its antigen is not known.

The CDR3 covers 14 residues. J gave up 8 bases and V 5 bases, and 5 bases lay outside the gene matches. CDR1 and CDR2 from the germline V gene are LNHDA and SQIVND (reference sequence). The sequence was obtained from a man in his fifties or sixties in good health and CMV-seropositive. J is TRBJ1-6 and V is TRBV19, with 8 positions matching TRBD1. Sequenced sample: PBMCs. CDR3 nucleotides: TGTGCCAGTAGTCCGGACAGGGTTGATTCACCCCTCCACTTT. It specifies CASSPDRVDSPLHF. The full variable domain, its missing parts supplied by reference TRBV19 and TRBJ1-6, is DGGITQSPKYLFRKEGQNVTLSCEQNLNHDAMYWYRQDPGQGLRLIYYSQIVNDFQKGDIAEGYSVSREKKESFPLTVTSAQKNPTAFYLCASSPDRVDSPLHFGNGTRLTVT.